This entry lists 20 T cell receptor beta chains sequenced from one sample in a study of control samples from healthy donors and cancer patients. Profiling relied on immunoSEQ multiplex PCR, and the TCRdb table lists in-frame clones only, not all of them. The table shows roughly 130,000 clones, with 93% occurring only once. What was sequenced was PBMCs. All receptors derive from a man in his fifties or sixties with head and neck cancer.

The gene calls are TRBV7-2 and TRBJ1-1; maybe TRBD1 (6 bases). CDR3 length: 16 residues. The germline V gene encodes CDR1 SGHTA and CDR2 FQGNSA. The ends were cut back, 3 bases at V and 0 bases at J, with 14 bases in the middle. CDR3 DNA sequence: TGTGCCAGCAGCTTTCAGGGGCCGACCATGAACACTGAAGCTTTCTTT. It encodes CASSFQGPTMNTEAFF.

The rearrangement joins TRBV7-2 to TRBJ1-5; D call uncertain. CDR1 and CDR2 from the germline V gene are SGHTA and FQGNSA. The V end was cut by 2 bases, the J end by 1 base, with 6 bases between. This CDR3 is 14 amino acids long. The CDR3 here is CASSLYGSNQPQHF. Written as DNA, the CDR3 is TGTGCCAGCAGCTTATACGGGAGCAATCAGCCCCAGCATTTT.

V is TRBV7-7 and J is TRBJ2-2, with D unresolved. Trimming took 5 bases from V and 5 from J, leaving 21 bases between them. Germline values: CDR1 SSHAT, CDR2 FNYEAQ (reference sequence). The CDR3 is made up of 17 amino acids. This chain's CDR3 is CASSPLRNGVLTGELFF. DNA for the CDR3: TGTGCCAGCAGCCCCCTAAGGAATGGGGTCTTAACCGGGGAGCTGTTTTTT.

For this clone: The junction does not match germline at one end; this may be a read error. The V gene is TRBV12-3 or TRBV12-4, the J gene TRBJ1-2; tentatively, D is TRBD1 (5 bases). The CDR3 has 13 amino acids. The CDR3, as DNA: TGTGCCAGCAGTCTAGCCGGGACCTATGGCTACACCTTC. Translation: CASSLAGTYGYTF.

This clone was counted a single time. V and J are TRBV6-2 or TRBV6-3 and TRBJ2-1, with 11 positions matching TRBD2. The germline gives CDR1 MNHEY, CDR2 SVGEGT. Unmatched junction bases numbered 6, after V lost 6 bases and J lost 8 bases. CDR3 length equals 14 residues. The CDR3 bases are TGTGCCAGCAGGCCTAGCGGGGGGCGGTATGAGCAGTTCTTC. Amino acids: CASRPSGGRYEQFF.

This clone was seen once. The chain combines TRBV28 with TRBJ1-2, with D uncertain. This CDR3 is 13 amino acids long. V lost 6 bases and J 5 bases, leaving 13 bases between the germline ends. Germline CDR1 MDHEN, CDR2 SYDVKM. The CDR3 region has the DNA TGTGCCAGCAGCGAACAGATTGTATATGGCTACACCTTC. This gives the protein CASSEQIVYGYTF.

V usage is TRBV15 and J usage is TRBJ2-7; D could derive from TRBD1 or TRBD2 (5 bases each). Trimming left V 5 bases short and J 2 bases short, with 16 bases between. The CDR3 spans 15 residues. CDR1 and CDR2 from the germline V gene are LNHNV and YYDKDF (reference sequence). CDR3 nucleotides: TGTGCCACCAGCCCTAGGGGAGACTCTGCCTACGAGCAGTACTTC. Its protein product is CATSPRGDSAYEQYF.

The CDR3 protein is CASSLETVEAFF. CDR3 coding DNA: TGTGCCAGCAGCTTAGAGACAGTTGAAGCTTTCTTT. The J gene is TRBJ1-1, the V gene TRBV7-9; TRBD1 is a possible D gene (5 bases). This CDR3 has 12 residues. Germline-derived CDR1 and CDR2 are SEHNR and FQNEAQ (reference sequence). The V end was cut by 1 base, the J end by 7 bases, with 7 bases between.

The gene calls are TRBV18 and TRBJ1-2; a weak D match, TRBD1 (5 bases). CDR1 is KGHSH, CDR2 LQKENI, per germline. The CDR3 totals 15 residues. V was clipped by 5 bases and J by 3 bases, with 16 bases between them. The CDR3 DNA reads as TGTGCCAGCTCATCTTCGGGGGTGATATACTATGGCTACACCTTC. Its translation: CASSSSGVIYYGYTF. The complete variable domain, with remaining parts taken from reference TRBV18 and TRBJ1-2, reads NAGVMQNPRHLVRRRGQEARLRCSPMKGHSHVYWYRQLPEEGLKFMVYLQKENIIDESGMPKERFSAEFPKEGPSILRIQQVVRGDSAAYFCASSSSGVIYYGYTFGSGTRLTVV.

The chain carries TRBV19 and TRBJ1-2; D unclear. CDR1 LNHDA and CDR2 SQIVND come from the germline V gene (reference sequence). This CDR3 has 13 amino acids. V was pared by 8 bases and J by 5 bases, with 15 bases between. As DNA, the CDR3 is TGTGCCAGTCCTGAGGGCGGGAGGTATGGCTACACCTTC. Residues: CASPEGGRYGYTF.

The chain carries TRBV14 and TRBJ2-1; tentatively, D is TRBD2 (7 bases). From germline, CDR1 is SGHDN and CDR2 FVKESK. The CDR3 is 15 residues long. V was trimmed by 4 bases and J by 7 bases, leaving 17 bases between them. The CDR3 nucleotides read TGTGCCAGCAGCCGCTCCGGGGGGCCTTGGAATGAGCAGTTCTTC. Residues: CASSRSGGPWNEQFF.

The chain combines TRBV11-2 with TRBJ1-3, with D uncertain. The germline V gene encodes CDR1 SGHAT and CDR2 FQNNGV. V dropped 2 bases and J dropped 0 bases, with 8 bases sitting between them. This CDR3 comprises 15 residues. This chain's CDR3 is CASSLLSGSGNTIYF. CDR3 DNA sequence: TGTGCCAGCAGCTTATTATCCGGCTCTGGAAACACCATATATTTT.

The V and J genes are TRBV10-3 and TRBJ1-6; perhaps TRBD1 as D (6 bases). The ends were cut back, 9 bases at V and 7 bases at J, with 7 bases in the middle. CDR1 is ENHRY and CDR2 is SYGVKD in the germline V gene. This CDR3 has 11 amino acids. The CDR3 reads CAIGQNSPLHF. In DNA, the CDR3 is TGTGCCATAGGACAGAATTCACCCCTCCACTTT.

The chain is built from TRBV4-3 and TRBJ1-2; 7 nucleotides match TRBD1. Losses at the gene ends were 2 bases for V and 3 bases for J; bases not matched to a gene: 15. The CDR3 totals 18 residues. Germline lookup yields CDR1 LGHNA and CDR2 YSLEER. CDR3 in amino acids: CASSQRDGGGVGYYGYTF. In nucleotides, the CDR3 is TGCGCCAGCAGCCAAAGAGACGGAGGGGGCGTAGGGTACTATGGCTACACCTTC.

The chain carries TRBV7-3 and TRBJ2-3, with 12 bases aligning to TRBD1. CDR3 length equals 16 residues. Germline CDR1 and CDR2: SGHTA and FQGTGA. With V trimmed by 5 bases and J by 5 bases, 8 bases remained unmatched. The chain's CDR3 is CASSPTGQGAKDTQYF. The CDR3 DNA follows: TGTGCCAGCAGCCCGACGGGACAGGGGGCTAAAGATACGCAGTATTTT.

Only a few counts were recorded for this clone. This chain links TRBV5-5 with TRBJ2-7; D is tentatively TRBD1 or TRBD2 (5 bases each). Germline CDR1 and CDR2: SGHKS and YYEKEE (reference sequence). Between the trimmed V and J ends, which lost 4 bases and 1 base, there was a span of 15 bases. The CDR3 is 15 residues long. CDR3 nucleotides: TGTGCCAGCAGCCTGAGTATCGGGACGTCCTACGAGCAGTACTTC. The encoded protein is CASSLSIGTSYEQYF.

The J gene is TRBJ2-5, the V gene TRBV25-1, with D maybe TRBD1 (6 bases). Deletions cut 5 bases from V and 7 bases from J, with 20 bases between. The CDR3 sequence is 15 residues long. CDR1 and CDR2 from the germline V gene are MGHDK and SYGVNS. The CDR3 DNA reads as TGTGCCAGCAGTCCTTCGACAGGCCTATCAGGGACCCAGTACTTC. As protein: CASSPSTGLSGTQYF.

In this sample, this clone turned up once. The chain combines TRBV4-2 with TRBJ1-4, with a weak D call TRBD1 (6 bases). Trimming shortened V by 6 bases and J by 6 bases, and 14 bases separated the two germline ends. The CDR3 is made up of 14 amino acids. CDR1 and CDR2 (germline): LGHNA, YNFKEQ. As DNA, the CDR3 is TGTGCCAGCAGACCGGACAGAGGACATGAAAAACTGTTTTTT. This translates into CASRPDRGHEKLFF.

This clone was picked up one time. The chain couples TRBV5-1 to TRBJ2-5; 7 nucleotides agree with TRBD1. Germline lookup yields CDR1 SGHRS and CDR2 YFSETQ. The CDR3 has 13 amino acids. Trimming took 5 bases from V and 5 from J; bases not matched to a gene: 6. CDR3 region: CASSEGAFETQYF. CDR3 DNA sequence: TGCGCCAGCAGTGAGGGGGCCTTTGAGACCCAGTACTTC.

This clone was seen only once. This chain joins TRBV13 and TRBJ1-1; tentative D call: TRBD1 (5 bases). V was cut by 7 bases and J by 0 bases, with 18 bases left in between. Germline-derived CDR1 and CDR2 are PRHDT and FYEKMQ (reference sequence). The CDR3 contains 16 residues. CDR3 amino acids: CASNPLGRQMNTEAFF. DNA for the CDR3: TGTGCCAGCAACCCTTTGGGACGGCAGATGAACACTGAAGCTTTCTTT.